This T cell receptor (beta chain) was identified in a study of blood T cell repertoires in COVID-19. Study summary: The samples span acute and convalescent COVID-19 from the United States, Italy and Spain.

Libraries were prepared by immunoSEQ multiplex PCR; TCRdb keeps only in-frame clonotypes and omits some of them. The sample lists a few hundred thousand clones, roughly 90% occurring once. CDR3 length: 13 residues. The V and J ends lost 8 bases and 3 bases respectively, with 13 bases between them. The V gene's germline CDR1 is MNHEY and CDR2 SMNVEV (reference sequence). This rearrangement joins TRBV27 to TRBJ1-2; D remains ambiguous. The clonotype was recovered from a woman aged 55-75 years with COVID-19, enrolled during active disease. Sequenced sample: peripheral blood. The CDR3 spells CASAPRGYYGYTF. In nucleotides, the CDR3 is TGTGCCAGCGCCCCCCGAGGGTACTATGGCTACACCTTC.